This paragraph covers one T cell receptor beta chain sequence. Its antigen is unidentified. As to time point: naive CD8 control sorted from an acute-time-point sample. Donors were people who inject drugs, followed every 3 months. This record belongs to a study of CD8 T cells in acute hepatitis C reinfection. Points from the study as a whole: No group differed significantly in the high NS3-1073 repertoire diversity.

This CDR3 is 15 amino acids long. J was trimmed by 8 bases and V by 5 bases; bases with no gene match: 8. Per the germline V gene, CDR1 is SGHVS and CDR2 is FNYEAQ. The table came from immunoSEQ multiplex PCR; TCRdb's copy has only in-frame clones and leaves some out. The repertoire holds about 38,000 clones, with 75% to 90% as singletons. The sequence came from a woman aged 18-29 years who spontaneously cleared hepatitis C infection. The sequenced sample was naive CD8+ T cells from PBMCs. The chain uses TRBV7-6 and TRBJ2-1, with 11 positions matching TRBD2. The DNA of the CDR3 is TGTGCCAGCAGCAGCCGACTAGCGGGGCCCCATGAGCAGTTCTTC. As protein: CASSSRLAGPHEQFF.